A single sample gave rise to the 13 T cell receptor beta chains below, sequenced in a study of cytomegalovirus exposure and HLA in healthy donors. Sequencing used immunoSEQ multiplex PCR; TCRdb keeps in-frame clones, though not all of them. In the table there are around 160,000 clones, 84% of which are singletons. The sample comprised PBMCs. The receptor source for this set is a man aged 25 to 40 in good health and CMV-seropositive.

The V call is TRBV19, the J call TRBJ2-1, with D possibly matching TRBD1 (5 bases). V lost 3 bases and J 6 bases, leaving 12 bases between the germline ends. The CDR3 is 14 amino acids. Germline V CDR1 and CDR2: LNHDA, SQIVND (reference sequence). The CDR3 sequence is CASSMSAGLNEQFF. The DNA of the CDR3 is TGTGCCAGTAGTATGTCGGCAGGGCTCAATGAGCAGTTCTTC.

As DNA, the CDR3 is TGTGCCAGCAGTTTAGTCCAGGGCTCTTACAATGAGCAGTTCTTC. Amino acid sequence: CASSLVQGSYNEQFF. The chain has TRBV28 and TRBJ2-1, with a weak D call TRBD1 (5 bases). CDR1 and CDR2 from the germline V gene are MDHEN and SYDVKM. V lost 2 bases to trimming and J lost 4 bases, with 12 bases between them. The CDR3 totals 15 residues.

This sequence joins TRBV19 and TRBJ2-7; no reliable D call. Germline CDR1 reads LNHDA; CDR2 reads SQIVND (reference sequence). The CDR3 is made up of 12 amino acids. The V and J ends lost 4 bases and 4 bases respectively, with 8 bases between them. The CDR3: CASSTGLYEQYF. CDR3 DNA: TGTGCCAGTAGTACGGGTCTTTACGAGCAGTACTTC.

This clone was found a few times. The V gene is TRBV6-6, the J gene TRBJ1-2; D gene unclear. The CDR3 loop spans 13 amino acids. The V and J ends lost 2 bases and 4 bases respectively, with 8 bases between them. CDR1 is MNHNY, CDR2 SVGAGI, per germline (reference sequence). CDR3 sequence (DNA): TGTGCCAGCAGTTACCGTGTGAGCTATGGCTACACCTTC. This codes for CASSYRVSYGYTF.

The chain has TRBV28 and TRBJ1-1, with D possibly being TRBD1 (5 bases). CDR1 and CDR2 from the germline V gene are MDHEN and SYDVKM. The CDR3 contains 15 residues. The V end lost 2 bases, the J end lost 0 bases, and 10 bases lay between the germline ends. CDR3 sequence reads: CASSLVGQVNTEAFF. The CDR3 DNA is TGTGCCAGCAGTTTAGTTGGACAAGTGAACACTGAAGCTTTCTTT.

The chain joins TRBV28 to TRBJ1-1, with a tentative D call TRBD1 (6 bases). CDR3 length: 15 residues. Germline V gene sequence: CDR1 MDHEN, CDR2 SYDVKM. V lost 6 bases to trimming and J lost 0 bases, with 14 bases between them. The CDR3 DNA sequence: TGTGCCAGCAGCCCTTACAGGGACATGAACACTGAAGCTTTCTTT. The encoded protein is CASSPYRDMNTEAFF.

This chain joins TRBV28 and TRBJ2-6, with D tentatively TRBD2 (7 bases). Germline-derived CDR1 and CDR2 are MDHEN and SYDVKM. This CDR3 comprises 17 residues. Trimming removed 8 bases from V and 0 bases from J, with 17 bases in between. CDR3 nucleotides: TGTGCCAGCCAAATGGGGGGGCCAGACTCTGGGGCCAACGTCCTGACTTTC. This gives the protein CASQMGGPDSGANVLTF.

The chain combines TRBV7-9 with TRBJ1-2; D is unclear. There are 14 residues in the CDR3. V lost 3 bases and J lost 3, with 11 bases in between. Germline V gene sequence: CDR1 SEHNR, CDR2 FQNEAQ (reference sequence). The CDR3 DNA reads TGTGCCAGCAGCTTGTTCGGGGTAGACTATGGCTACACCTTC. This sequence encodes CASSLFGVDYGYTF.

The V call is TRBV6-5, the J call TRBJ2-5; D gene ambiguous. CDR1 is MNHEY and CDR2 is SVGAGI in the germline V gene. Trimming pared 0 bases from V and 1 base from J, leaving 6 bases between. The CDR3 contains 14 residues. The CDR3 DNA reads TGTGCCAGCAGTTACTCGCAAGCCCAAGAGACCCAGTACTTC. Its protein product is CASSYSQAQETQYF.

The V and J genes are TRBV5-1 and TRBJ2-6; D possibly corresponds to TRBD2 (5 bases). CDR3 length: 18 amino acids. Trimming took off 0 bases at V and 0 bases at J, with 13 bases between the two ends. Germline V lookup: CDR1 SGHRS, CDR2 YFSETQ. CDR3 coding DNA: TGCGCCAGCAGCTTGGGAGGGCTCTCCAGCTCTGGGGCCAACGTCCTGACTTTC. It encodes CASSLGGLSSSGANVLTF.

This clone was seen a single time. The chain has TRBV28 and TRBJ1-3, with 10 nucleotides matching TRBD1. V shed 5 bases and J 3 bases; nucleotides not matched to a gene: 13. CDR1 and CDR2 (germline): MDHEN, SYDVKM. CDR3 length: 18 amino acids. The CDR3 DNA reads TGTGCCAGCAGTCCCCGGGACAGGGGCGAATATTTTGGAAACACCATATATTTT. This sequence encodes CASSPRDRGEYFGNTIYF. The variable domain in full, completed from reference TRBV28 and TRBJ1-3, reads DVKVTQSSRYLVKRTGEKVFLECVQDMDHENMFWYRQDPGLGLRLIYFSYDVKMKEKGDIPEGYSVSREKKERFSLILESASTNQTSMYLCASSPRDRGEYFGNTIYFGEGSWLTVV.

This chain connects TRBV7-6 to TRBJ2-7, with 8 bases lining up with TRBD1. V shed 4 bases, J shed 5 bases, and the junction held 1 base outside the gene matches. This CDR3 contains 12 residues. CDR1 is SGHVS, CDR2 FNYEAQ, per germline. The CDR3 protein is CASSWTGNEQYF. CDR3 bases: TGTGCCAGCAGCTGGACAGGGAACGAGCAGTACTTC.

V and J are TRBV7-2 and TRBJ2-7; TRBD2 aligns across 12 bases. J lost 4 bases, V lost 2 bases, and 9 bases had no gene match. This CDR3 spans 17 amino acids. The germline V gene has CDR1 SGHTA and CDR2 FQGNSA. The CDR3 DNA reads TGTGCCAGCAGCTTATCGCATCTAGCGGGGGGGATTTACGAGCAGTACTTC. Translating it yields CASSLSHLAGGIYEQYF.